This is a list of T cell receptor beta chains from one sample in a study of cytomegalovirus exposure and HLA in healthy donors. Profiling relied on immunoSEQ multiplex PCR, and the TCRdb table lists in-frame clones only, not all of them. The table lists around 150,000 clones, 65% to 85% of them singletons, with less than 8.5% in the top ten. Sample: PBMCs. These receptors were taken from a man in his forties or fifties in good health and CMV-seropositive. The CDR3 runs from the conserved cysteine through the conserved F or W. Not all rows give a size; the values are once, few, many and, for expanded clones, a class.

J,length,size,V,CDR3
TRBJ2-7,13,once,TRBV7-3,CASSFDRGYEQYF
TRBJ2-3,13,NA,TRBV11-2,CASSGQGTDTQYF
TRBJ2-1,16,NA,TRBV2,CASRGTARSSYNEQFF
TRBJ2-1,13,NA,TRBV11-3,CASSLGTNEEQFF
TRBJ2-7,12,NA,TRBV27,CASGVGGYEQYF
TRBJ2-7,13,NA,TRBV14,CASSLTGGREQYF
TRBJ1-3,16,NA,TRBV19,CASSPHQGIVGNTIYF
TRBJ2-7,17,few,TRBV7-9,CASSLEIPGQRGLEQYF
TRBJ1-5,15,NA,TRBV13,CASSFDRGRHQPQHF
TRBJ2-5,15,NA,TRBV18,CASSRERGDQETQYF
TRBJ1-4,17,NA,TRBV21-1,CASNENKDRAASEKLFF
TRBJ2-7,15,once,TRBV5-1,CASSWTSGGFYEQYF
TRBJ1-2,14,NA,TRBV7-2,CASSLTPGVEGYTF
TRBJ1-1,13,few,TRBV10-3,CAIQSTGNSEAFF
TRBJ2-3,15,few,TRBV6-6,CASSDSASGGDTQYF
TRBJ2-7,14,NA,TRBV30,CACLVQGPRDEQYF
TRBJ1-2,13,NA,TRBV14,CASSQGQSYGYTF
TRBJ2-1,15,NA,TRBV7-8,CASSLTTGVDNEQFF
TRBJ1-1,14,NA,TRBV6-5,CASSSPTENTEAFF
NA,15,once,TRBV7-2,CASSPEGHGAYEQYF
TRBJ1-1,13,NA,TRBV10-3,CATGQGSNTEAFF
TRBJ1-6,16,NA,TRBV5-1,CASSVLGSSYNSPLHF
TRBJ1-6,13,NA,TRBV4-1,CASSGRLNSPLHF
TRBJ1-5,16,NA,TRBV19,CASSITAGLGNQPQHF
TRBJ1-1,11,NA,TRBV6-5,CASRSGREAFF
TRBJ2-1,12,NA,TRBV30,CAWSVSLGEQFF
TRBJ1-2,12,NA,TRBV30,CAWSVLGGGYTF
TRBJ2-7,13,NA,TRBV30,CAWSGGRSYEQYF
TRBJ2-5,13,NA,TRBV10-3,CAISPFVSETQYF
TRBJ1-4,16,NA,TRBV7-9,CASSDRGPSTNEKLFF
TRBJ2-7,15,NA,TRBV6-1,CASSDRQGITYEQYF
TRBJ1-4,15,NA,TRBV5-1,CASSSYRGPLEKLFF
TRBJ2-7,14,NA,TRBV5-6,CASSHRQGGHEQYF
TRBJ2-2,15,NA,TRBV4-3,CASSQDSRGPGELFF
TRBJ1-1,13,NA,TRBV18,CASSQGVDTEAFF
TRBJ1-4,14,NA,TRBV5-6,CASSPLGANEKLFF
TRBJ1-5,15,NA,TRBV7-8,CASSLGRTGDQPQHF
TRBJ1-6,14,NA,TRBV7-2,CASSWDSYNSPLHF
TRBJ2-1,15,once,TRBV27,CASSLFSGLSHEQFF
TRBJ2-3,12,few,TRBV25-1,CASSDLTDTQYF
TRBJ2-5,18,NA,TRBV6-1,CASSEATSGTPRQETQYF
TRBJ2-5,16,NA,TRBV30,CAWSRKGGTGVKTQYF
TRBJ2-7,12,NA,TRBV14,CASSQQGYEQYF
TRBJ1-4,16,NA,TRBV5-1,CASSRTPGQNNEKLFF
TRBJ2-5,16,few,TRBV19,CASSISAGQIQETQYF